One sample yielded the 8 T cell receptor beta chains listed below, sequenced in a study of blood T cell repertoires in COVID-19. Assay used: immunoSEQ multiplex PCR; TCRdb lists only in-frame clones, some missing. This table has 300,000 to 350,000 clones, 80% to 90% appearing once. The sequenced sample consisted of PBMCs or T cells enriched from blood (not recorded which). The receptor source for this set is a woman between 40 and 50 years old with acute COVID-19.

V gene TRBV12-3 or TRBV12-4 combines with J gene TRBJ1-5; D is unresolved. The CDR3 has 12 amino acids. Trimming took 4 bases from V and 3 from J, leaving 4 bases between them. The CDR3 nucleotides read TGTGCCAGCAGTTATAACAATCAGCCCCAGCATTTT. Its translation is CASSYNNQPQHF.

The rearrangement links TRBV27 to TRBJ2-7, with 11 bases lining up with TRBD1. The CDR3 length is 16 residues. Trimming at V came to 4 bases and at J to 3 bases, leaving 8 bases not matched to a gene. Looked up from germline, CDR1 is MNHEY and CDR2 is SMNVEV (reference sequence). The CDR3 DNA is TGTGCCAGCAGTTCCCTCGGGACAGGGGGTATCTACGAGCAGTACTTC. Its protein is CASSSLGTGGIYEQYF.

This CDR3 is CASSGTGGPVRETQYF. The CDR3 region has the DNA TGTGCCAGCAGCGGGACAGGGGGGCCTGTTAGGGAGACCCAGTACTTC. V usage is TRBV9 and J usage is TRBJ2-5, with 10 bases aligning to TRBD1. This CDR3 spans 16 amino acids. CDR1 and CDR2 (germline): SGDLS, YYNGEE. Germline trimming cut 3 bases from V and 5 bases from J; bases unmatched to any gene: 10.

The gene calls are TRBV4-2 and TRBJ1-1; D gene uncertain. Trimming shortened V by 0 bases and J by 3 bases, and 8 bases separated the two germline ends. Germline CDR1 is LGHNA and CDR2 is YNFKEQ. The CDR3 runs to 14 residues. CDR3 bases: TGTGCCAGCAGCCAAGAGCGGGTGGACACTGAAGCTTTCTTT. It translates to CASSQERVDTEAFF.

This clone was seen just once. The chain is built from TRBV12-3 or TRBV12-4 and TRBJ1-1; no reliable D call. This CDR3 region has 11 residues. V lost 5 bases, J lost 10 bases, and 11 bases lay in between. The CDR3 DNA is TGTGCCAGCAGTCCTGGACTGGGAGCTTTCTTT. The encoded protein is CASSPGLGAFF.

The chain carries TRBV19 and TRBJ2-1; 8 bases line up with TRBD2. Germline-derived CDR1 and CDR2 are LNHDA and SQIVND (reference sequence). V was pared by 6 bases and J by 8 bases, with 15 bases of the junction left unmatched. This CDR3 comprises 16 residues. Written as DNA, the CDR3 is TGTGCCAGTAGCCCGAAACCTACTAGCGGCAGGGATGAGCAGTTCTTC. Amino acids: CASSPKPTSGRDEQFF.

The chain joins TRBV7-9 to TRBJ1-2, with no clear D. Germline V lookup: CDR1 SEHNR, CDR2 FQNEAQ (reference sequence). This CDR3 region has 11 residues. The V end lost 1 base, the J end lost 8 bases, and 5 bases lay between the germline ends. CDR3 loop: CASSLDLGYTF. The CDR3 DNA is TGTGCCAGCAGCTTAGATCTGGGCTACACCTTC.

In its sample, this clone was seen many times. This CDR3 is CASSPQVRGWIYQPQHF. The CDR3 bases are TGTGCCAGCAGTCCACAAGTCCGGGGGTGGATATATCAGCCCCAGCATTTT. The rearrangement links TRBV28 to TRBJ1-5; the D gene is possibly TRBD1 (5 bases). The V gene lost 5 bases and the J gene lost 5 bases, with 22 bases spanning the gap. The CDR3 extends over 17 amino acids. Looked up from germline, CDR1 is MDHEN and CDR2 is SYDVKM.